One sample yielded the 7 T cell receptor beta chains listed below, sequenced in a study of T cell responses to AZD1222 COVID-19 vaccine. The repertoire was sequenced with immunoSEQ multiplex PCR; TCRdb's copy has only in-frame clones and lacks some. Of roughly 200,000 clones in the sample, roughly 93% were seen once. Source: peripheral blood, taken 28 days after the second dose of the MenACWY control vaccine. The receptors shown here come from an adult who received the MenACWY meningococcal vaccine as a control.

The chain recombines TRBV30 with TRBJ2-3, with 8 bases fitting TRBD1. Unmatched junction bases numbered 4, after V lost 1 base and J lost 1 base. CDR3 length: 15 amino acids. The germline V gene encodes CDR1 GTSNPN and CDR2 SVGIG (reference sequence). The CDR3: CAWSGQGSRTDTQYF. CDR3 nucleotides: TGTGCCTGGAGTGGACAGGGGAGTCGCACAGATACGCAGTATTTT.

This sequence joins TRBV18 and TRBJ2-3; 14 bases agree with TRBD2. Germline lookup yields CDR1 KGHSH and CDR2 LQKENI. The V segment lost 4 bases and the J segment 5 bases; nucleotides outside the gene matches: 5. The length of the CDR3 is 16 residues. CDR3 bases: TGTGCCAGCTCACTACTGGGACTAGCGGGGGAAGATACGCAGTATTTT. It yields the protein CASSLLGLAGEDTQYF.

This chain joins TRBV5-4 and TRBJ1-2; D uncertain. This CDR3 comprises 12 residues. Germline-derived CDR1 and CDR2 are SGHNT and YYREEE (reference sequence). V was pared by 0 bases and J by 8 bases, with 8 bases between. CDR3 DNA: TGTGCCAGCAGCTTGGCCAGCGGGGGCTACACCTTC. Encoded protein: CASSLASGGYTF.

This clone was observed a handful of times. This chain uses TRBV29-1 with TRBJ1-1; D uncertain. Trimming removed 4 bases from V and 8 bases from J, with 8 bases in between. The CDR3 runs to 10 residues. Germline assignment: CDR1 SQVTM and CDR2 ANQGSEA. The CDR3 DNA follows: TGCAGCGTTGCCGCCCGGGAAGCTTTCTTT. This codes for CSVAAREAFF.

The rearrangement uses TRBV7-9 and TRBJ1-2; D is ambiguous. Germline CDR1 and CDR2: SEHNR and FQNEAQ (reference sequence). The CDR3 runs 13 residues. V was pared by 3 bases and J by 8 bases, with 13 bases between. The CDR3 here is CASSFPGGEGYTF. CDR3 sequence (DNA): TGTGCCAGCAGCTTCCCAGGCGGGGAGGGCTACACCTTC.

V gene TRBV3-1 (or the pseudogene TRBV3-2) combines with J gene TRBJ1-5; unclear D gene. The CDR3 loop spans 14 amino acids. CDR1 is LGHDT and CDR2 is YNNKEL in the germline V gene (reference sequence). The germline V and J ends were trimmed by 5 bases and 0 bases, with 8 bases remaining between them. The DNA for the CDR3 is TGTGCCAGCAGCGAGGCCTATAGCAATCAGCCCCAGCATTTT. Residues: CASSEAYSNQPQHF.

The genes are TRBV6-2 or TRBV6-3 and TRBJ2-1, with 8 bases matching TRBD2. The CDR3 length is 15 residues. V lost 6 bases to trimming and J lost 4 bases; unmatched junction nucleotides: 8. CDR1 is MNHEY and CDR2 is SVGEGT in the germline V gene. The chain's CDR3 is CASSPGGGQYNEQFF. The DNA for the CDR3 is TGTGCCAGCAGCCCCGGGGGGGGTCAATACAATGAGCAGTTCTTC.